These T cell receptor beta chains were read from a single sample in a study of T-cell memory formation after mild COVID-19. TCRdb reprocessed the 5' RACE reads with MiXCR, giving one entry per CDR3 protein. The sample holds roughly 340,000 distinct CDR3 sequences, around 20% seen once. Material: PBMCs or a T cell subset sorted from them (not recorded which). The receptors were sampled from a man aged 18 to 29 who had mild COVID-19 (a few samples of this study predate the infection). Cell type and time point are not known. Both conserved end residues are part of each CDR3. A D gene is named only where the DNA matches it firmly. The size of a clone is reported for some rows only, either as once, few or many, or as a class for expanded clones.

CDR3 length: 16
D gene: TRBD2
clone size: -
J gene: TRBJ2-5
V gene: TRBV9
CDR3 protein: CASSKRTSGGRETQYF
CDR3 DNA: TGTGCCAGCAGCAAACGGACTAGCGGGGGGAGGGAGACCCAGTACTTC

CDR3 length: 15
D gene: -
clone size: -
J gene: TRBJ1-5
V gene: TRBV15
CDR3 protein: CATSRARVSNQPQHF
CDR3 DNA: TGTGCCACCAGCAGAGCTCGCGTTAGCAATCAGCCCCAGCATTTT

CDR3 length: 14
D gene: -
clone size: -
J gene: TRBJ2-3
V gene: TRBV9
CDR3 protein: CASSVKVSTDTQYF
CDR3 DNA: TGTGCCAGCAGCGTAAAGGTTAGCACAGATACGCAGTATTTT

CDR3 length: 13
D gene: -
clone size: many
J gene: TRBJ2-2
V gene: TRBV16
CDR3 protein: CASSRVSSGELFF
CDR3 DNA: TGTGCCAGCAGCCGGGTTTCATCCGGGGAGCTGTTTTTT

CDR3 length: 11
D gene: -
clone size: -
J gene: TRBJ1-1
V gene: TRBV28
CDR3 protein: CASSSWDLAFF
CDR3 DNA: TGTGCCAGCAGTTCCTGGGACCTCGCTTTCTTT

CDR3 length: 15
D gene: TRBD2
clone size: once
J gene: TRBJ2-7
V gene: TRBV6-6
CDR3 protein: CASSFGFSGYYEQYF
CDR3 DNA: TGTGCCAGCAGTTTCGGATTTAGCGGGTACTACGAGCAGTACTTC

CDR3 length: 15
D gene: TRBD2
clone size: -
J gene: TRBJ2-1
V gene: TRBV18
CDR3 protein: CASSLLPGLAAEQFF
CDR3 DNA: TGTGCCAGCTCACTCCTACCGGGACTAGCTGCCGAGCAGTTCTTC

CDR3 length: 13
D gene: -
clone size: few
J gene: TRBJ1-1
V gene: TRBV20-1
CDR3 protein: CSASPGVPTEAFF
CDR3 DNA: TGCAGTGCTTCACCCGGGGTACCCACTGAAGCTTTCTTT

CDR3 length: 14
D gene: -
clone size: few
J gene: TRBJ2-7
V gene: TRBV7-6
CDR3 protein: CASSRFGQGDEQYF
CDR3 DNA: TGTGCCAGCAGCCGGTTCGGGCAGGGTGACGAGCAGTACTTC

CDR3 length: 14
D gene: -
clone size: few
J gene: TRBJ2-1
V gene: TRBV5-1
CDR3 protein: CASSLVGGGDEQFF
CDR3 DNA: TGCGCCAGCAGCTTGGTTGGGGGAGGCGATGAGCAGTTCTTC

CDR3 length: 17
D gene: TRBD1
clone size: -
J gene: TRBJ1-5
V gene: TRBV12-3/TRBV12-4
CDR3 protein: CASSPKATGRRNQPQHF
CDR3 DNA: TGTGCCAGCAGTCCGAAAGCGACAGGGAGGCGCAATCAGCCCCAGCATTTT

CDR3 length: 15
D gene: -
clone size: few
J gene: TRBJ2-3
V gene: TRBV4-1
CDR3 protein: CASSQQGGSTDTQYF
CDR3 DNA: TGCGCCAGCAGCCAGCAGGGGGGATCCACAGATACGCAGTATTTT

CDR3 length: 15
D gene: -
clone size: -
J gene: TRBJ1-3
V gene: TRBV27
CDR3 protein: CASSLIGDSGNTIYF
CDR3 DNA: TGTGCCAGCAGTTTAATAGGGGACTCTGGAAACACCATATATTTT

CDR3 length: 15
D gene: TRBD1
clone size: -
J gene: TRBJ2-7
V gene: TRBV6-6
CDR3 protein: CASSQVRGLSDEQYF
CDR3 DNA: TGTGCCAGCAGTCAGGTCAGGGGGCTTAGCGACGAGCAGTACTTC

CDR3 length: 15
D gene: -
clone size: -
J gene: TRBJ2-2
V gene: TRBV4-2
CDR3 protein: CASSPRVRGSGELFF
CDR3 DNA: TGTGCCAGCAGCCCCCGGGTCAGGGGTTCCGGGGAGCTGTTTTTT

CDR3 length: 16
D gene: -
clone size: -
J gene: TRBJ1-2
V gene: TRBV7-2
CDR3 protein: CASSLLAGLNRDGYTF
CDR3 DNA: TGTGCCAGCAGCTTGTTGGCGGGCTTAAATCGGGATGGCTACACCTTC

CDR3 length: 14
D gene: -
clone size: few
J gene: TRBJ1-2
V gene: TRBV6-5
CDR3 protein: CASSAPGTNYGYTF
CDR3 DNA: TGTGCCAGCAGCGCCCCGGGAACTAACTATGGCTACACCTTC

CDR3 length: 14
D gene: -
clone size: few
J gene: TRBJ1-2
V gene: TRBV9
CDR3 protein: CASSVEGWSYGYTF
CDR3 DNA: TGTGCCAGCAGCGTAGAGGGGTGGTCCTATGGCTACACCTTC

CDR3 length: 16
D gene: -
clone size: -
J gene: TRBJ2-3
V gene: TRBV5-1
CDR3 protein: CASSIGTSSGSDTQYF
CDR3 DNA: TGCGCCAGCAGTATTGGAACTAGCTCTGGATCAGATACGCAGTATTTT

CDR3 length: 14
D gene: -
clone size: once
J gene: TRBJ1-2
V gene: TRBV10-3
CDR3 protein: CAISEPNPVYGYTF
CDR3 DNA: TGTGCCATCAGTGAACCCAACCCCGTCTATGGCTACACCTTC

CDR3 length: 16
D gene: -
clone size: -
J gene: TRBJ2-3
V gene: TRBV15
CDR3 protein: CATSRRNRVGTDTQYF
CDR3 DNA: TGTGCCACCAGCAGAAGGAACAGGGTGGGCACAGATACGCAGTATTTT

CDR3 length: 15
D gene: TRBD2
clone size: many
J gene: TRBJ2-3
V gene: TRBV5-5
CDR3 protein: CASGRLAGDIDTQYF
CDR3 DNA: TGTGCCAGTGGCCGGCTAGCGGGGGACATCGATACGCAGTATTTT

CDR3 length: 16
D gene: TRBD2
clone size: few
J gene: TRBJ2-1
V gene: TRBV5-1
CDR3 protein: CASSSMTSGVSNEQFF
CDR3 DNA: TGCGCCAGCAGCTCGATGACTAGCGGGGTTAGCAATGAGCAGTTCTTC

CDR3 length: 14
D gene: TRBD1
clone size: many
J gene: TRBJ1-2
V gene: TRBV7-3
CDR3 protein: CASSPAHRGNGYTF
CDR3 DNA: TGTGCCAGCAGCCCGGCCCACAGGGGCAATGGCTACACCTTC

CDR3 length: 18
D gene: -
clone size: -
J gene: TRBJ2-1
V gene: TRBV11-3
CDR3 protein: CASSLDHSGTSRYNEQFF
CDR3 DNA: TGTGCCAGCAGCTTAGATCACTCCGGGACTTCCCGTTACAATGAGCAGTTCTTC

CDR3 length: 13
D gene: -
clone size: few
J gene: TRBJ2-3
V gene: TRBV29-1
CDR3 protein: CSVEEPTGDTQYF
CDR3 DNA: TGCAGCGTTGAAGAGCCTACGGGCGATACGCAGTATTTT